This T cell receptor (beta chain) was obtained from a study of T cell responses to AZD1222 COVID-19 vaccine. Notes on the study in general: Two doses of AZD1222 preceded a rise in Spike-specific TCR breadth and depth. Nearly half of spike-specific TCRs reportedly target unmutated variant regions. Dominant at 160-218 and 743-854, vaccine-associated CD4 TCRs also spanned spike. Only five or six AZD1222 recipients were seropositive at baseline.

CDR3 size: 15 residues. Per germline, CDR1 MNHEY and CDR2 SVGAGI. Between the trimmed V and J ends, which lost 2 bases and 2 bases, there was a span of 11 bases. Sequencing was performed with immunoSEQ multiplex PCR; in TCRdb, only in-frame clones are kept and a portion is missing. The table shows about 50,000 clones, with around 85% occurring only once. Turning to this clone: Its target is not known. The sample carries other DNA sequences with the same CDR3.

The source is an adult in good health. The sample here was peripheral blood, taken on day 0 of AZD1222 vaccination. V gene TRBV6-5 combines with J gene TRBJ2-3, with a weak D call TRBD2 (6 bases). DNA for the CDR3: TGTGCCAGCAGTTACCGGGGGTCCTCCACAGATACGCAGTATTTT. Translated, it gives CASSYRGSSTDTQYF.